This T cell receptor beta chain was retrieved from a study of T-cell memory formation after mild COVID-19. Findings and limits, study-wide: Shrinking CD4+ clones were chiefly CM and EM; CD8+ ones were chiefly EMRA. Second-wave clones that peaked on day 37 lacked confirmed SARS-CoV-2 specificity. Later expanders leaned CD4+, whereas day 15 to 85 contracting clones were balanced CD4/CD8.

TCRdb re-derived calls from the 5' RACE reads in MiXCR, one entry per CDR3 protein. The sample shows around 110,000 distinct CDR3 sequences, approximately 15% of them seen only once. This clonotype was picked up a small number of times. Its matching antigen is unknown. V lost 9 bases and J lost 7, with 18 bases in between. CDR1 SEHNR and CDR2 FQNEAQ come from the germline V gene (reference sequence). The CDR3 is 13 amino acids. Material for sequencing was PBMCs or a T cell subset sorted from them (not recorded which). The receptor's source is a man between 18 and 35 years old who had mild COVID-19 (a few samples of this study predate the infection). Cell type and time point are not known. This chain uses TRBV7-9 with TRBJ1-1; D might be TRBD1 (5 bases). CDR3 sequence: CASIGGRLDEAFF. The DNA for the CDR3 is TGTGCCAGTATTGGGGGACGACTAGATGAAGCTTTCTTT.